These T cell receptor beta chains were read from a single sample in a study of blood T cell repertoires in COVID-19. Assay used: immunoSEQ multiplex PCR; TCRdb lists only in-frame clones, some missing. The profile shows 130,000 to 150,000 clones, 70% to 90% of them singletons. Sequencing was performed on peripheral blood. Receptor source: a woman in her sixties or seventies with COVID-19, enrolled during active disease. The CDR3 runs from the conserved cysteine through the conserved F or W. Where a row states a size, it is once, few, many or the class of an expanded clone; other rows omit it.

CASSRLAGESYEQYF | . | TRBV6-5
CASSLQGLSYEQYF | . | TRBV5-5
CASSLTGNQPQHF | few | TRBV4-1
CASSYPTRGGREKLFF | . | TRBV11-2
CAISGGAHSSYNEQFF | . | TRBV10-3
CASSLRTGPNNEQYF | . | TRBV4-1
CASSEDRGRYF | few | TRBV6-1
CASSVGGTRGSPGNTIYF | . | TRBV9
CASSKGGGSKDNEQFF | . | TRBV7-8
CSARLAGGRYF | . | TRBV20-1
CATSRDLGFSYEQYF | . | TRBV15
CASSILDFGGATGELFF | . | TRBV19
CASTRSGPYNEQFF | few | TRBV27
CASSLDPTDQETQYF | . | TRBV11-3
CASSPRQDSYNEQFF | . | TRBV18
CASSLEGEDQPQHF | . | TRBV5-5
CATSDPEDTQYF | . | TRBV24-1
CASSYYRADTQYF | . | TRBV12-3/TRBV12-4
CASSYGGQGWNEQYF | . | TRBV6-2/TRBV6-3
CASSEALGGPAYNEQFF | once | TRBV6-1
CASSASQSPNYGYTF | . | TRBV9
CASSFRTSGTDTQYF | . | TRBV5-1
CATSSGQGGGEPQHF | . | TRBV24-1
CASSDGDRHTGELFF | . | TRBV9
CASSPGEAPDTQYF | . | TRBV7-9
CASSPLAGLNTIYF | few | TRBV23-1
CAISEVSGQGRETQYF | few | TRBV10-3
CASSYLSARDGYTF | once | TRBV6-6
CASSQEVAQGNQPQHF | . | TRBV4-1
CASSAGDQETQYF | . | TRBV9
CASSLGVGTGSYEQYF | . | TRBV7-6
CASTRGDPTYEQYF | . | TRBV7-9
CASSQEQGVGELFF | . | TRBV4-1
CASTKEEGKNTGELFF | . | TRBV9
CASSQPSEVPGNTIYF | . | TRBV13
CASSRVVGGDYEQYF | . | TRBV4-1
CASSSAGGYGYTF | . | TRBV7-6
CASSQATGSVYNEQFF | . | TRBV4-2
CATSPVQGDPNTGELFF | . | TRBV15
CASSPGQPYSGNTIYF | medium-sized | TRBV4-3
CASSPRLTATSTDTQYF | . | TRBV18
CASTPRYNYGYTF | once | TRBV19